Shown below are 19 T cell receptor beta chains from a single sample sequenced in a study of blood T cell repertoires in COVID-19. Here immunoSEQ multiplex PCR was the method, and the copy in TCRdb shows in-frame clones only, minus some. This sample has 200,000 to 250,000 clones, with 70% to 90% found just once. The material sequenced was peripheral blood. The receptors derive from a man aged 45-65 years with acute or convalescent COVID-19.

J is TRBJ1-1 and V is TRBV7-3; D gene uncertain. Trimming took off 1 base at V and 3 bases at J, with 6 bases between the two ends. This CDR3 contains 13 residues. Per germline, CDR1 SGHTA and CDR2 FQGTGA. The CDR3 reads CASSLSRDTEAFF. CDR3 in DNA: TGTGCCAGCAGCTTAAGTCGCGACACTGAAGCTTTCTTT.

The CDR3 region is CASSLLAGGYNEQFF. The CDR3 DNA reads as TGTGCCAGCAGCTTATTAGCGGGAGGCTACAATGAGCAGTTCTTC. The V call is TRBV7-9, the J call TRBJ2-1; 10 nucleotides agree with TRBD2. The CDR3 is 15 amino acids. V trimming: 2 bases; J trimming: 3 bases; junction bases outside the gene matches: 1. The germline V gene has CDR1 SEHNR and CDR2 FQNEAQ (reference sequence). Full variable domain (missing parts from reference TRBV7-9 and TRBJ2-1): DTGVSQNPRHKITKRGQNVTFRCDPISEHNRLYWYRQTLGQGPEFLTYFQNEAQLEKSRLLSDRFSAERPKGSFSTLEIQRTEQGDSAMYLCASSLLAGGYNEQFFGPGTRLTVL.

The chain employs TRBV18 and TRBJ1-5, with TRBD1 matching 7 bases. The V gene's germline CDR1 is KGHSH and CDR2 LQKENI. The CDR3 contains 16 residues. V was clipped by 3 bases and J by 4 bases; unmatched bases: 9. This chain's CDR3 is CASSPRTQGGNQPQHF. CDR3 bases: TGTGCCAGCTCACCGCGAACGCAGGGGGGAAATCAGCCCCAGCATTTT. Filled out from reference TRBV18 and TRBJ1-5, the complete variable domain reads NAGVMQNPRHLVRRRGQEARLRCSPMKGHSHVYWYRQLPEEGLKFMVYLQKENIIDESGMPKERFSAEFPKEGPSILRIQQVVRGDSAAYFCASSPRTQGGNQPQHFGDGTRLSIL.

V and J are TRBV30 and TRBJ1-5; 9 bases match TRBD1. Germline values: CDR1 GTSNPN, CDR2 SVGIG (reference sequence). This CDR3 is 14 amino acids long. With V trimmed by 2 bases and J by 10 bases, 9 bases remained unmatched. This CDR3 is CAWSYTGGWVPQHF. The CDR3 region has the DNA TGTGCCTGGAGTTATACAGGGGGCTGGGTTCCCCAGCATTTT.

The V and J genes are TRBV19 and TRBJ1-1; D uncertain. V was shortened by 11 bases and J by 6 bases, with 10 bases between the two germline ends. Germline V gene data show CDR1 as LNHDA and CDR2 as SQIVND (reference sequence). CDR3 length: 10 amino acids. In DNA form, the CDR3 reads TGTGCCCCCCCACCGGCTGAAGCTTTCTTT. Translating it yields CAPPPAEAFF. Full variable domain (missing parts from reference TRBV19 and TRBJ1-1): DGGITQSPKYLFRKEGQNVTLSCEQNLNHDAMYWYRQDPGQGLRLIYYSQIVNDFQKGDIAEGYSVSREKKESFPLTVTSAQKNPTAFYLCAPPPAEAFFGQGTRLTVV.

The chain carries TRBV30 and TRBJ1-3; unclear D gene. Germline V gene lookup returns CDR1 GTSNPN and CDR2 SVGIG (reference sequence). The CDR3 totals 11 residues. In DNA, the CDR3 is TGTGGGGAGTCCTCTGGAAACACCATATATTTT. Translating it yields CGESSGNTIYF. The whole variable domain, filled in from reference TRBV30 and TRBJ1-3, reads SQTIHQWPATLVQPVGSPLSLECTVEGTSNPNLYWYRQAAGRGLQLLFYSVGIGQISSEVPQNLSASRPQDRQFILSSKKLLLSDSGFYLCGESSGNTIYFGEGSWLTVV.

The chain joins TRBV10-2 to TRBJ1-2; 11 positions match TRBD1. This CDR3 contains 18 residues. Losses at the gene ends were 4 bases for V and 2 bases for J; bases not matched to a gene: 12. Looked up from germline, CDR1 is WSHSY and CDR2 is SAAADI. The CDR3 DNA sequence: TGCGCCAGCAGTGCCACCACTGGGGGACAGGGGGGAAACTATGGCTACACCTTC. Residues: CASSATTGGQGGNYGYTF.

The chain couples TRBV10-3 to TRBJ1-1; TRBD1 matches at 7 bases. V dropped 0 bases and J dropped 1; count of bases not matched to a gene: 2. The germline V gene encodes CDR1 ENHRY and CDR2 SYGVKD. The CDR3 is made up of 15 amino acids. In DNA, the CDR3 is TGTGCCATCAGTGAGTCGACAGGGCCGAACACTGAAGCTTTCTTT. It codes for CAISESTGPNTEAFF.

The J gene is TRBJ1-4, the V gene TRBV4-1; TRBD1 matches at 9 bases. V was clipped by 4 bases and J by 6 bases; unmatched bases: 6. Germline CDR1 MGHRA, CDR2 YSYEKL. CDR3 length: 15 residues. The CDR3 loop is CASSPGQGGDEKLFF. The DNA for the CDR3 is TGCGCCAGCAGCCCGGGACAGGGTGGGGATGAAAAACTGTTTTTT.

A remark on this clone: One end of the junction varies from germline; a read error may be responsible. The chain employs TRBV7-7 and TRBJ2-3, with 15 bases that match TRBD2. This CDR3 spans 16 amino acids. Germline CDR1 is SSHAT and CDR2 is FNYEAQ (reference sequence). The CDR3 here is CASSFGLAGGADTQYF. As DNA, the CDR3 is TGTGCTAGCAGCTTCGGACTAGCGGGAGGGGCAGATACGCAGTATTTT.

V usage is TRBV2 and J usage is TRBJ2-2; 14 bases are shared with TRBD2. The CDR3 loop spans 17 amino acids. V lost 7 bases to trimming and J lost 3 bases; unmatched junction nucleotides: 7. Germline values: CDR1 SNHLY, CDR2 FYNNEI. The CDR3 nucleotides read TGTGCCAGCACTTTGACTAGCGGGGGGGCGGACACCGGGGAGCTGTTTTTT. Its translation: CASTLTSGGADTGELFF. The full variable domain, with the rest looked up from reference TRBV2 and TRBJ2-2, is EPEVTQTPSHQVTQMGQEVILRCVPISNHLYFYWYRQILGQKVEFLVSFYNNEISEKSEIFDDQFSVERPDGSNFTLKIRSTKLEDSAMYFCASTLTSGGADTGELFFGEGSRLTVL.

This clone was counted between two and nine times. V gene TRBV25-1 combines with J gene TRBJ2-7; D not resolved. The CDR3 extends over 12 amino acids. V was trimmed by 3 bases and J by 4 bases, leaving 7 bases between them. Germline V gene lookup returns CDR1 MGHDK and CDR2 SYGVNS. CDR3: CASSDVSYEQYF. The CDR3 DNA reads TGTGCCAGCAGTGATGTTAGTTACGAGCAGTACTTC.

The chain is built from TRBV6-5 and TRBJ1-6; D is unclear. V lost 2 bases and J lost 0, with 5 bases in between. From germline, CDR1 is MNHEY and CDR2 SVGAGI. The CDR3 length is 15 residues. This CDR3 reads CASSYRGSYNSPLHF. The CDR3 DNA reads TGTGCCAGCAGTTACCGGGGCTCCTATAATTCACCCCTCCACTTT.

The gene calls are TRBV7-3 and TRBJ2-7; 12 nucleotides agree with TRBD2. Germline CDR1 SGHTA, CDR2 FQGTGA. After removal of 1 base from V and 5 bases from J, the junction contained 12 bases not matched to a gene. The CDR3 consists of 18 residues. CDR3 sequence reads: CASSLKVATSGSRNEQYF. For the CDR3, the DNA is TGTGCCAGCAGCTTAAAGGTAGCGACTAGCGGGAGCAGGAACGAGCAGTACTTC.

J is TRBJ1-2 and V is TRBV6-1; 7 bases map to TRBD1. This CDR3 spans 17 amino acids. V gave up 2 bases and J gave up 4 bases; unmatched junction bases: 13. Germline CDR1 MNHNS, CDR2 SASEGT. CDR3 amino acids: CASSERPPRTGAYGYTF. The CDR3 DNA follows: TGTGCCAGCAGTGAAAGGCCCCCCCGGACAGGCGCCTATGGCTACACCTTC.

The genes are TRBV5-5 and TRBJ1-1, with 9 bases that match TRBD1. V was pared by 4 bases and J by 5 bases, with 6 bases of the junction left unmatched. Germline CDR1 and CDR2: SGHKS and YYEKEE (reference sequence). The CDR3 sequence is 14 residues long. DNA for the CDR3: TGTGCCAGCAGCATTGGACAGGGGAGGACTGAAGCTTTCTTT. The encoded protein is CASSIGQGRTEAFF.

The rearrangement links TRBV7-3 to TRBJ1-6; 7 bases agree with TRBD1. The V and J ends lost 6 bases and 7 bases, in that order; junction bases with no gene match: 9. CDR3 length: 15 amino acids. Germline V lookup: CDR1 SGHTA, CDR2 FQGTGA. The DNA for the CDR3 is TGTGCCAGCAGGAATGGGGGACAGTCGAATTCACCCCTCCACTTT. The encoded protein is CASRNGGQSNSPLHF. The full variable domain, in which reference TRBV7-3 and TRBJ1-6 provide the parts outside the CDR3, is GAGVSQTPSNKVTEKGKYVELRCDPISGHTALYWYRQSLGQGPEFLIYFQGTGAADDSGLPNDRFFAVRPEGSVSTLKIQRTERGDSAVYLCASRNGGQSNSPLHFGNGTRLTVT.

This clone was seen more than once but under ten times. CDR3 loop: CASRKSGPRLAELGTDTQYF. In nucleotides, the CDR3 is TGTGCCAGCAGGAAAAGTGGGCCGAGACTAGCAGAACTAGGGACAGATACGCAGTATTTT. The V call is TRBV27, the J call TRBJ2-3, with 7 nucleotides matching TRBD2. The CDR3 totals 20 residues. Germline CDR1 is MNHEY and CDR2 is SMNVEV (reference sequence). Germline trimming cut 6 bases from V and 3 bases from J; bases unmatched to any gene: 24.

The rearrangement joins TRBV5-1 to TRBJ1-5, with 7 bases aligning to TRBD1. Germline CDR1 reads SGHRS; CDR2 reads YFSETQ. This CDR3 contains 14 residues. V was clipped by 2 bases and J by 3 bases; unmatched bases: 2. The CDR3 DNA sequence: TGCGCCAGCAGCTTAGGGACAGTCAATCAGCCCCAGCATTTT. It is translated as CASSLGTVNQPQHF.